A selection of T cell receptor beta chains follows, all from one sample in a study of blood T cell repertoires in COVID-19. TCRdb's copy holds only in-frame clones and misses some; the assay was immunoSEQ multiplex PCR. The profile covers about 35,000 clones, with 75% to 85% appearing a single time and around 14% taken by the ten largest. Sequences were obtained from peripheral blood. Receptor source: a woman aged 70-85 years with acute or convalescent COVID-19. Each CDR3 is given with its conserved first and last residue. A D gene is named only where the DNA matches it firmly. Only part of the rows carry a size: once, few, many, or a class if the clone is expanded.

D gene: NA; J gene: TRBJ2-4; clone size: few; V gene: TRBV7-2; CDR3 DNA: TGTGCCAGCAGCTTAGACGGGTCGGCAAAAAACATTCAGTACTTC; CDR3 protein: CASSLDGSAKNIQYF
D gene: TRBD2; J gene: TRBJ2-1; clone size: once; V gene: TRBV5-8; CDR3 DNA: TGTGCCAGCACCACAGGACTAGCGGGAGAGTACAATGAGCAGTTCTTC; CDR3 protein: CASTTGLAGEYNEQFF
D gene: NA; J gene: TRBJ1-1; clone size: NA; V gene: TRBV5-1; CDR3 DNA: TGCGCCAGCAGCTTGGCGACCGGGGAGGACACTGAAGCTTTCTTT; CDR3 protein: CASSLATGEDTEAFF
D gene: TRBD1; J gene: TRBJ2-1; clone size: NA; V gene: TRBV7-9; CDR3 DNA: TGTGCCAGCAGCCCACCCTCGACAGGGGGGAATGAGCAGTTCTTC; CDR3 protein: CASSPPSTGGNEQFF
D gene: NA; J gene: TRBJ2-1; clone size: NA; V gene: TRBV19; CDR3 DNA: TGTGCCATGCCACTGACGGGAGCCAGATACAATGAGCAGTTCTTC; CDR3 protein: CAMPLTGARYNEQFF
D gene: TRBD1; J gene: TRBJ1-2; clone size: few; V gene: TRBV28; CDR3 DNA: TGTGCCAGCAGTCCGACTCTCCTGACAGGGAGAAACTATGGCTACACCTTC; CDR3 protein: CASSPTLLTGRNYGYTF
D gene: NA; J gene: TRBJ1-1; clone size: NA; V gene: TRBV6-5; CDR3 DNA: TGTGCCAGCATTTTTCGGGAACCGAACACTGAAGCTTTCTTT; CDR3 protein: CASIFREPNTEAFF
D gene: NA; J gene: TRBJ2-5; clone size: NA; V gene: TRBV19; CDR3 DNA: TGTGCCAGTAGTATCTCCGTCTCCCAAGAGACCCAGTACTTC; CDR3 protein: CASSISVSQETQYF
D gene: NA; J gene: TRBJ2-2; clone size: once; V gene: TRBV4-1; CDR3 DNA: TGCGCCAGCAGCAACAGACAGAACACCGGGGAGCTGTTTTTT; CDR3 protein: CASSNRQNTGELFF
D gene: NA; J gene: TRBJ1-3; clone size: NA; V gene: TRBV5-1; CDR3 DNA: TGCGCCAGCAGCTTGGGGGCAGCTGGAAACACCATATATTTT; CDR3 protein: CASSLGAAGNTIYF
D gene: TRBD2; J gene: TRBJ2-7; clone size: medium-sized; V gene: TRBV11-2; CDR3 DNA: TGTGCCAGCAGCTTAGCGGGATTCGGGAGGCGGGACTACGAGCAGTACTTC; CDR3 protein: CASSLAGFGRRDYEQYF
D gene: NA; J gene: TRBJ1-1; clone size: NA; V gene: TRBV2; CDR3 DNA: TGTGCCAGCAGTGTTGGCAGGGCGAACACTGAAGCTTTCTTT; CDR3 protein: CASSVGRANTEAFF
D gene: TRBD2; J gene: TRBJ2-1; clone size: NA; V gene: TRBV3-1/TRBV3-2; CDR3 DNA: TGTGCCAGCAGCCAAGAAATACGGCCAGCGGGGGCCTACAATGAGCAGTTCTTC; CDR3 protein: CASSQEIRPAGAYNEQFF
D gene: NA; J gene: TRBJ2-4; clone size: NA; V gene: TRBV27; CDR3 DNA: TGTGCCAGCAGTTTACAGGGGGCCAAAAACATTCAGTACTTC; CDR3 protein: CASSLQGAKNIQYF
D gene: NA; J gene: TRBJ2-3; clone size: few; V gene: TRBV18; CDR3 DNA: TGTGCCAGCGCGTTACACGACACTTCAGGGGGCACAGATACGCAGTATTTT; CDR3 protein: CASALHDTSGGTDTQYF
D gene: TRBD2; J gene: TRBJ2-3; clone size: NA; V gene: TRBV9; CDR3 DNA: TGTGCCAGCAGCGTACCCCCAATGGGCGTGGGGGGGACAGATACGCAGTATTTT; CDR3 protein: CASSVPPMGVGGTDTQYF
D gene: TRBD2; J gene: TRBJ2-5; clone size: NA; V gene: TRBV5-4; CDR3 DNA: TGTGCCAGCAGCTTGTGGACTAGCGGGAGTTGGGGTGGTGGAGAGACCCAGTACTTC; CDR3 protein: CASSLWTSGSWGGGETQYF
D gene: NA; J gene: TRBJ1-5; clone size: NA; V gene: TRBV7-2; CDR3 DNA: TGTGCCAGCAGCGTCGGGGGTAAAGGGGCAGTCAATCAGCCCCAGCATTTT; CDR3 protein: CASSVGGKGAVNQPQHF
D gene: NA; J gene: TRBJ1-2; clone size: NA; V gene: TRBV19; CDR3 DNA: TGTGCCAGTAGTATAGGACAGCAAAACTATGGCTACACCTTC; CDR3 protein: CASSIGQQNYGYTF
D gene: NA; J gene: TRBJ1-3; clone size: NA; V gene: TRBV6-5; CDR3 DNA: TGTGCCAGCAGTCGGACAGCCTCTGGAAACACCATATATTTT; CDR3 protein: CASSRTASGNTIYF
D gene: NA; J gene: TRBJ1-1; clone size: NA; V gene: TRBV3-1/TRBV3-2; CDR3 DNA: TGTGCCAGCAAAGACAGCTCGAACACTGAAGCTTTCTTT; CDR3 protein: CASKDSSNTEAFF
D gene: TRBD2; J gene: TRBJ2-5; clone size: NA; V gene: TRBV11-1; CDR3 DNA: TGTGCCAGCAGCCCCAGAAGGGGGACTAGCCCGGAGACCCAGTACTTC; CDR3 protein: CASSPRRGTSPETQYF
D gene: NA; J gene: TRBJ1-2; clone size: few; V gene: TRBV5-6; CDR3 DNA: TGTGCCAGCAGTTCAAGGGACACGATCTACACCTTC; CDR3 protein: CASSSRDTIYTF
D gene: NA; J gene: TRBJ1-2; clone size: once; V gene: TRBV25-1; CDR3 DNA: TGTGCCAGCAGTGAAAAGGGGGACGCTAACTATGGCTACACCTTC; CDR3 protein: CASSEKGDANYGYTF
D gene: NA; J gene: TRBJ2-4; clone size: few; V gene: TRBV19; CDR3 DNA: TGTGCCACTCGCCCACTAGCCAAAAACATTCAGTACTTC; CDR3 protein: CATRPLAKNIQYF
D gene: NA; J gene: TRBJ2-2; clone size: NA; V gene: TRBV2; CDR3 DNA: TGTGCCAGCTCTGCAGCCGGGATGAACACCGGGGAGCTGTTTTTT; CDR3 protein: CASSAAGMNTGELFF